These 8 T cell receptor beta chains originate from one sample sequenced in a study of blood T cell repertoires in COVID-19. Using immunoSEQ multiplex PCR, the repertoire was profiled, and TCRdb retains in-frame clones only, with some absent. This sample yields roughly 69,000 clones, of which approximately 79% are seen a single time; about 10% belongs to the top ten. Sequenced: peripheral blood. Receptors were obtained from a woman aged 50 to 60 with acute or convalescent COVID-19.

The V gene is TRBV20-1, the J gene TRBJ2-3, with 8 bases fitting TRBD2. With 3 bases clipped from V and 4 bases from J, the junction kept 6 bases outside the gene matches. Germline-derived CDR1 and CDR2 are DFQATT and SNEGSKA (reference sequence). This CDR3 spans 14 amino acids. The CDR3 protein is CSASRVAGSDTQYF. CDR3 DNA: TGCAGTGCTAGTAGAGTAGCGGGGTCAGATACGCAGTATTTT.

The gene calls are TRBV3-1 (or the pseudogene TRBV3-2) and TRBJ1-2; 8 nucleotides match TRBD1. V gave up 3 bases and J gave up 3 bases; unmatched junction bases: 3. CDR3 length: 14 amino acids. CDR1 and CDR2 from the germline V gene are LGHDT and YNNKEL (reference sequence). The CDR3 nucleotides read TGTGCCAGCAGCCATAACAGGGGGGACTATGGCTACACCTTC. Translated, it gives CASSHNRGDYGYTF.

This clone came up a few times. The V and J genes are TRBV9 and TRBJ1-5; possibly TRBD1 for D (5 bases). This CDR3 is 14 amino acids long. V shed 6 bases and J shed 3 bases, with 13 bases lying between them. The V gene's germline CDR1 is SGDLS and CDR2 YYNGEE. CDR3 coding DNA: TGTGCCAGCAAATTAGACAGTTTCAATCAGCCCCAGCATTTT. This gives the protein CASKLDSFNQPQHF.

The chain has TRBV9 and TRBJ2-3, with D perhaps TRBD2 (5 bases). This CDR3 is 11 amino acids long. V was cut by 4 bases and J by 5 bases, with 5 bases left in between. The germline V gene encodes CDR1 SGDLS and CDR2 YYNGEE. The CDR3: CASSREDTQYF. The CDR3 coding sequence is TGTGCCAGCAGCCGGGAAGATACGCAGTATTTT.

The chain employs TRBV19 and TRBJ1-2; no definite D call. This CDR3 comprises 16 residues. V lost 0 bases, J lost 2 bases, and 13 bases lay in between. CDR1 and CDR2 (germline): LNHDA, SQIVND (reference sequence). The CDR3 DNA is TGTGCCAGTAGTATAGATCTGTTGCGGCAGAACTATGGCTACACCTTC. As protein: CASSIDLLRQNYGYTF.

A note on this clone: One end of the junction does not line up with germline, which may come from a read error. This sequence joins TRBV5-4 and TRBJ1-2; TRBD1 matches at 7 bases. Germline V CDR1 and CDR2: SGHNT, YYREEE (reference sequence). The CDR3 covers 12 residues. The CDR3: CASSLAPGTAIF. CDR3 bases: TGTGCCAGCAGCTTGGCCCCGGGGACAGCTATCTTC.

V gene TRBV5-4 combines with J gene TRBJ2-1; 12 bases map to TRBD2. V was pared by 2 bases and J by 0 bases, with 6 bases of the junction left unmatched. The CDR3 spans 18 residues. CDR1 is SGHNT and CDR2 is YYREEE in the germline V gene (reference sequence). Here the CDR3 DNA reads TGTGCCAGCAGCTTTGGCCCTAGCGGGGGGGCCTCCTACAATGAGCAGTTCTTC. As protein: CASSFGPSGGASYNEQFF.

V is TRBV7-2 and J is TRBJ1-2, with D perhaps TRBD1 (6 bases). With 2 bases removed from V and 6 bases from J, the gap between germline ends came to 10 bases. In germline, CDR1 is SGHTA, CDR2 FQGNSA. The CDR3 is 13 amino acids. DNA for the CDR3: TGTGCCAGCAGCTTAAGGGAGGGGGATGGCTACACCTTC. This translates into CASSLREGDGYTF.